Reported below is one T cell receptor beta chain. The sample belongs to a study of technical replicates of blood from several donors. Clones were read by immunoSEQ multiplex PCR, and TCRdb kept only the in-frame ones, dropping some. The sample includes tens of thousands of clones, about 92% of them seen just once. Germline-derived CDR1 and CDR2 are SGHDT and YYEEEE. Trimming pared 1 base from V and 0 bases from J, leaving 12 bases between. The CDR3 runs to 16 residues. V and J are TRBV5-6 and TRBJ2-3; D is unresolved. The sample taken for sequencing was T cells isolated from PBMCs. This sequence originates from a human donor in good health. The CDR3 DNA follows: TGTGCCAGCAGCTTGATCAGGCTTACTAGCACAGATACGCAGTATTTT. Amino acid sequence: CASSLIRLTSTDTQYF.